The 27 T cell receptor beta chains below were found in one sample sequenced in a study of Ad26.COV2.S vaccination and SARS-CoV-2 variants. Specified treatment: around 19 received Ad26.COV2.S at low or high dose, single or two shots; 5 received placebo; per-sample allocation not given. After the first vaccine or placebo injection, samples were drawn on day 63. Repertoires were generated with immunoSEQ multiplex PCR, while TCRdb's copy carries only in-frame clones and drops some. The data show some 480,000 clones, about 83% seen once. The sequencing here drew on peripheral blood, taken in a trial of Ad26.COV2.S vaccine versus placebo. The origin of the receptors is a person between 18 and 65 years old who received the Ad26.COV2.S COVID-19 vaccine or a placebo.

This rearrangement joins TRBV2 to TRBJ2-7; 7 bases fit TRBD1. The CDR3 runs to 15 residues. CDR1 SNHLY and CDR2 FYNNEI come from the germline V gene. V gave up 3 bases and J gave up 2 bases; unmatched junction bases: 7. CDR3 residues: CASSDGGQLTYEQYF. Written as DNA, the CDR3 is TGTGCCAGCAGTGATGGGGGACAGTTAACCTACGAGCAGTACTTC. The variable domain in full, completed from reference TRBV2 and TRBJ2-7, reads EPEVTQTPSHQVTQMGQEVILRCVPISNHLYFYWYRQILGQKVEFLVSFYNNEISEKSEIFDDQFSVERPDGSNFTLKIRSTKLEDSAMYFCASSDGGQLTYEQYFGPGTRLTVT.

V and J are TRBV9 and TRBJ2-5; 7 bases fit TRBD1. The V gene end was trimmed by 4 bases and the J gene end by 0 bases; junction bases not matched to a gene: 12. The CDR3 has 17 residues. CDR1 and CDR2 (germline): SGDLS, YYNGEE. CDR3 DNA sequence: TGTGCCAGCAGCACCCGCGCCTTGACAGGGAACCAAGAGACCCAGTACTTC. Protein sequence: CASSTRALTGNQETQYF.

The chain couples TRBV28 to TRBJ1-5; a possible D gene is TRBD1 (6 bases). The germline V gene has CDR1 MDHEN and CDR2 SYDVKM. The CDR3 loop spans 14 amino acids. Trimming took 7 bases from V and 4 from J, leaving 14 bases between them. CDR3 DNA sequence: TGTGCCAGCACCCCCGGGGGCGCGAATCAGCCCCAGCATTTT. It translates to CASTPGGANQPQHF. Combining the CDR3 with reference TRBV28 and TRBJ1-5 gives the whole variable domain DVKVTQSSRYLVKRTGEKVFLECVQDMDHENMFWYRQDPGLGLRLIYFSYDVKMKEKGDIPEGYSVSREKKERFSLILESASTNQTSMYLCASTPGGANQPQHFGDGTRLSIL.

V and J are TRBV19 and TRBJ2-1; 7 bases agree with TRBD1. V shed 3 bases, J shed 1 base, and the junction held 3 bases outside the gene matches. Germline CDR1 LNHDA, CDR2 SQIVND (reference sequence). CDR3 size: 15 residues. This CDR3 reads CASSIQGQSYNEQFF. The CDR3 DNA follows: TGTGCCAGTAGTATTCAGGGACAGTCCTACAATGAGCAGTTCTTC.

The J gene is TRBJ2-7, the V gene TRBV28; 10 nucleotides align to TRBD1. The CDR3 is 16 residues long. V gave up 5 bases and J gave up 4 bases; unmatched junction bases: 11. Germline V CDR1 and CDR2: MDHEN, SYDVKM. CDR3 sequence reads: CASSPNSRDRGYEQYF. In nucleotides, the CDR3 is TGTGCCAGCAGTCCGAATAGCCGGGACAGGGGATACGAGCAGTACTTC.

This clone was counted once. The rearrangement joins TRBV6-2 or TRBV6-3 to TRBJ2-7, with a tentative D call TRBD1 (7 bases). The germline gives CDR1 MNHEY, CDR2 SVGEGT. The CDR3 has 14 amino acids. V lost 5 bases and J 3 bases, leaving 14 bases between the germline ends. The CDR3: CASSRQGGIYEQYF. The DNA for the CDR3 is TGTGCCAGCAGTCGACAGGGAGGTATCTACGAGCAGTACTTC.

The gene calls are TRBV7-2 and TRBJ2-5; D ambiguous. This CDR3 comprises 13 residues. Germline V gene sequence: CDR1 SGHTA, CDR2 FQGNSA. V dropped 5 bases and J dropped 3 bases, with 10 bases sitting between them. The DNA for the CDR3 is TGTGCCAGCAGCGACCTGCGGAAAGAGACCCAGTACTTC. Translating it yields CASSDLRKETQYF.

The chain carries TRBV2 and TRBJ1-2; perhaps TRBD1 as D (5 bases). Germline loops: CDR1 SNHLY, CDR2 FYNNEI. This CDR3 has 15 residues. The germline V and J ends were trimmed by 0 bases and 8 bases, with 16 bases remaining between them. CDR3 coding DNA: TGTGCCAGCAGTGAAGCATTGGGCAGGGTCGTCGGCTACACCTTC. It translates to CASSEALGRVVGYTF.

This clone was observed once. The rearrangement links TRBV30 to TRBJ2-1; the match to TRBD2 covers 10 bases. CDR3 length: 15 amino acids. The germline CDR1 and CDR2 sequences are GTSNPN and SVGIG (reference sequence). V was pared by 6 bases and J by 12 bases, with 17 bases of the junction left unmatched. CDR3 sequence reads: CACTLGASGGLTQFF. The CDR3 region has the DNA TGTGCCTGCACGCTTGGGGCTAGCGGGGGACTAACGCAGTTCTTC.

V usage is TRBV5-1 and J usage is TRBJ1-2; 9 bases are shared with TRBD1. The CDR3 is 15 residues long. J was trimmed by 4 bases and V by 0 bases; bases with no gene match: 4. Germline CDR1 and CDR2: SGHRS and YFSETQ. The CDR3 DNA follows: TGCGCCAGCAGCTTGGGAACAGGGGGCGGCTATGGCTACACCTTC. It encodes CASSLGTGGGYGYTF.

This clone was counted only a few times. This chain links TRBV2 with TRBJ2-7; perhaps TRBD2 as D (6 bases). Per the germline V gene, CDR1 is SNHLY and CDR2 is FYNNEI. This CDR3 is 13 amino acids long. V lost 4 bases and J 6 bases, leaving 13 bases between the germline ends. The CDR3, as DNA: TGTGCCAGCAGTGTGGTGGGAGCGGGCGAGCAGTACTTC. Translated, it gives CASSVVGAGEQYF.

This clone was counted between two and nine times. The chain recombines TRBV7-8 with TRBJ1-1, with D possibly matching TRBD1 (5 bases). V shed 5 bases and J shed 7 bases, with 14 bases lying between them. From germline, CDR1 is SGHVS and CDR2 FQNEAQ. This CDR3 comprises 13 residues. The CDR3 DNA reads TGTGCCAGCAGCCCGCGCGGGGACGGTGAAGCTTTCTTT. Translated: CASSPRGDGEAFF.

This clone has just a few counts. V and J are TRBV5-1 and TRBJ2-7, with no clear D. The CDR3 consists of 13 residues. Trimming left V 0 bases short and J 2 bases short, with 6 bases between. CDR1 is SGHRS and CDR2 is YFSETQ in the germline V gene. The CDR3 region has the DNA TGCGCCAGCAGCTTGGGTAGCCCCTACGAGCAGTACTTC. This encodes CASSLGSPYEQYF.

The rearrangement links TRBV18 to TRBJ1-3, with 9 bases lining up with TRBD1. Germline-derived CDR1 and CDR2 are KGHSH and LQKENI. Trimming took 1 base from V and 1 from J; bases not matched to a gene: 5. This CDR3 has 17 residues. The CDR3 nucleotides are TGTGCCAGCTCACCACTACAGGGGGCGCCTTCTGGAAACACCATATATTTT. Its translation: CASSPLQGAPSGNTIYF.

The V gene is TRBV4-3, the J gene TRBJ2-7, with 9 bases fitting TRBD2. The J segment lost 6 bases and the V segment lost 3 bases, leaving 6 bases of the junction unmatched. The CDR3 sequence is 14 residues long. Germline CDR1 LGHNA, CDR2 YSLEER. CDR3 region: CASSQGIAGAEQYF. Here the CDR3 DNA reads TGCGCCAGCAGCCAGGGTATAGCGGGAGCCGAGCAGTACTTC.

CDR3 DNA sequence: TGTGCCAGCAGCTTAGAGTCAGGGGGGAGGGCCGGGTACGAGCAGTACTTC. The encoded protein is CASSLESGGRAGYEQYF. This chain links TRBV7-6 with TRBJ2-7; D is tentatively TRBD1 or TRBD2 (7 bases each). In germline, CDR1 is SGHVS, CDR2 FNYEAQ. V dropped 1 base and J dropped 4 bases, with 20 bases sitting between them. CDR3 length equals 17 residues.

Written as DNA, the CDR3 is TGTGCCAGTAGTATTAGGGAGAGGGGGGCGAACACTGAAGCTTTCTTT. As protein: CASSIRERGANTEAFF. The V and J genes are TRBV19 and TRBJ1-1, with a tentative D call TRBD1 (6 bases). Trimming stripped 3 bases from V and 1 base from J, with 15 bases between. Looked up from germline, CDR1 is LNHDA and CDR2 is SQIVND (reference sequence). The CDR3 has 16 residues.

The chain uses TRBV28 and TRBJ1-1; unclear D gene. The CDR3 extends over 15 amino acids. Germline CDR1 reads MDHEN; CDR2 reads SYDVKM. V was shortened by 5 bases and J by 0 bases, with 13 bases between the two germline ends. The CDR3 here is CASSLMRLVNTEAFF. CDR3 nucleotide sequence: TGTGCCAGCAGTCTTATGAGGCTGGTGAACACTGAAGCTTTCTTT.

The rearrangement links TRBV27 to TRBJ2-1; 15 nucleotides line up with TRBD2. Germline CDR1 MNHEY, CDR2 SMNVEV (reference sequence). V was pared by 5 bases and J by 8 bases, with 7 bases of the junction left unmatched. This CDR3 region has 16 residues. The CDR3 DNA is TGTGCCAGCAGTACCCGGACTAGCGGGAGGGCCTATGAGCAGTTCTTC. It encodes CASSTRTSGRAYEQFF.

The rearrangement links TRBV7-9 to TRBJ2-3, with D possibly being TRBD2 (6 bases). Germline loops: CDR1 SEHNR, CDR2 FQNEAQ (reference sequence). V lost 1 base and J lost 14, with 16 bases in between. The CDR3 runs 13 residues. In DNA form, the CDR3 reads TGTGCCAGCAGCTTAGAGACTAGTTTATTGCGGTATTTT. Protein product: CASSLETSLLRYF.

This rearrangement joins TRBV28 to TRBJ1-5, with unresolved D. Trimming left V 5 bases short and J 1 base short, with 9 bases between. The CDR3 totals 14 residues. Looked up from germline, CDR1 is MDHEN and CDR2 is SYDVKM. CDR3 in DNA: TGTGCCAGCAGTGTTCGAAGGAGCAATCAGCCCCAGCATTTT. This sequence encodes CASSVRRSNQPQHF.

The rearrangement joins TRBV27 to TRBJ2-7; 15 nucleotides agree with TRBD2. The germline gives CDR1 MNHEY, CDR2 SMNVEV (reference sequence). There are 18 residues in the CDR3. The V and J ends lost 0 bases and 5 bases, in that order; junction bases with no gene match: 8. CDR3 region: CASSLSMRTSGRADEQYF. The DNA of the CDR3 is TGTGCCAGCAGTTTATCGATGAGGACTAGCGGGAGGGCCGACGAGCAGTACTTC.

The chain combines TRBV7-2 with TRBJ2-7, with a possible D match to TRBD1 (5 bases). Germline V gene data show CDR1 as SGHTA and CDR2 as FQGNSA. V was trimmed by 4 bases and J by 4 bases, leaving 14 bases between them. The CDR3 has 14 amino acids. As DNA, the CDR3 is TGTGCCAGCAGCTCCGACCAGGGCGCATACGAGCAGTACTTC. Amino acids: CASSSDQGAYEQYF.

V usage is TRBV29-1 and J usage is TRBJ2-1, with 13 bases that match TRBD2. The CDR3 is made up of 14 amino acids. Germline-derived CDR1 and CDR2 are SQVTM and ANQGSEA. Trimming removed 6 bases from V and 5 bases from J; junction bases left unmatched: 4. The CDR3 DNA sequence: TGCAGCGTAAGGACTAGCGGGAGAAACAATGAGCAGTTCTTC. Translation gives CSVRTSGRNNEQFF.

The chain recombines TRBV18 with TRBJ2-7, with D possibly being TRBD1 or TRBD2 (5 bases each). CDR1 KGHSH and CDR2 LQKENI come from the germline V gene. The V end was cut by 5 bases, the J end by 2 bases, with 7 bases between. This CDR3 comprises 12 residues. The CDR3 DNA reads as TGTGCCAGCTCAACGGGACCCTACGAGCAGTACTTC. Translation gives CASSTGPYEQYF.

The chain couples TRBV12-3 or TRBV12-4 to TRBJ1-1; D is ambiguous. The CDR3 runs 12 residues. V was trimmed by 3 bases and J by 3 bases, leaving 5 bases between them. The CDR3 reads CASSFQDTEAFF. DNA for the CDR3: TGTGCCAGCAGTTTTCAGGACACTGAAGCTTTCTTT.

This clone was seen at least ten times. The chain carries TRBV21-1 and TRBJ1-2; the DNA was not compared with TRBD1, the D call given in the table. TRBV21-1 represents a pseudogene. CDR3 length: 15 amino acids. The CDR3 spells CASSKEQGAPYGYTF. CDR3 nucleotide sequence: TGTGCCAGCAGCAAAGAGCAGGGGGCCCCCTATGGCTACACCTTC.